This passage covers 9 T cell receptor beta chains from one sample sequenced in a study of tumor-infiltrating lymphocytes in primary liver carcinoma (dated by TCRdb to 2015 to 2018). Total RNA and DNA were co-extracted from about 19-30 mg of bulk tissue with the AllPrep DNA/RNA mini kit, without cell sorting. TCRdb lists the instrument as Illumina HiSeq 2500. Starting from roughly 500 ng total RNA, TCRbeta-specific cDNA was produced by reverse transcription with a constant-region primer and ProtoScript II reverse transcriptase. Three nested multiplex PCR rounds, following a slightly modified ARM-PCR procedure, were used to build the TCRbeta libraries. Each of the first two PCR rounds ran for approximately 9 cycles using multiplex TRBV1-TRBV30 forward primers together with a Cbeta reverse primer. TCRdb reprocessed the public reads (quality trimming at Q25 with fastp, clone calling with MiXCR) and kept in-frame beta chains. Here each entry gathers all rows of one CDR3 protein and keeps the most common genes and DNA. The sample has fewer than 70,000 distinct CDR3 sequences on record, around 64% of them singletons. Of the sample, around 50% falls within the top ten clones.

Source material: liver tumor tissue from sampling region 2. Interpreted using the paper, the cell subset or site label stands for: tumor region T2, inferior pole. The receptors derive from a man between 35 and 55 years old with primary liver carcinoma and hepatitis B virus infection.

This chain joins TRBV4-1 and TRBJ2-7; TRBD2 might be the D (5 bases). This CDR3 region has 16 residues. Germline CDR1 reads MGHRA; CDR2 reads YSYEKL. Trimming cost V 6 bases and J 3 bases, with 21 bases left between them. The CDR3 sequence: CASSYLRAEPLYEQYF. The CDR3 nucleotides read TGCGCCAGCAGTTATTTGCGAGCGGAGCCACTCTACGAGCAGTACTTC.

The rearrangement joins TRBV6-2 or TRBV6-3 to TRBJ2-7; D is undetermined. Germline CDR1 and CDR2: MNHEY and SVGEGT. The CDR3 runs 15 residues. V lost 11 bases and J lost 6, with 26 bases in between. Written as DNA, the CDR3 is TGTGCCGCCGACGCAGCCTCCAGTCCCCTTGGCGAGCAGTACTTC. Amino acid sequence: CAADAASSPLGEQYF.

A remark on this clonotype: The germline gene is not matched at one end of the junction; a read error may be the cause. The J gene is TRBJ2-7, the V gene TRBV13, with D tentatively TRBD1 (6 bases). The CDR3 consists of 14 residues. Looked up from germline, CDR1 is PRHDT and CDR2 is FYEKMQ (reference sequence). CDR3 loop: CASSLGQYNYEEYF. Here the CDR3 DNA reads TGTGCCAGCAGCCTCGGACAGTATAACTACGAGGAGTACTTC. Complete variable domain (other parts from reference TRBV13 and TRBJ2-7): AAGVIQSPRHLIKEKRETATLKCYPIPRHDTVYWYQQGPGQDPQFLISFYEKMQSDKGSIPDRFSAQQFSDYHSELNMSSLELGDSALYFCASSLGQYNYEEYFGPGTRLTVT.

Of note for this clonotype: A read error may be the cause here, since a much bigger clone is one base away. The chain uses TRBV4-1 and TRBJ2-7; TRBD2 agrees at 8 bases. CDR1 MGHRA and CDR2 YSYEKL come from the germline V gene. Trimming took 0 bases from V and 4 from J; bases not matched to a gene: 5. The CDR3 extends over 15 amino acids. The CDR3 region is CASSQDLLAEYEQYF. In nucleotides, the CDR3 is TGCGCCAGCAGCCAAGATCTACTAGCGGAGTACGAGCAGTACTTC.

This clonotype appeared a few times. The CDR3 end shows no conserved phenylalanine or tryptophan, and so a read error is likely. The V call is TRBV28, the J call TRBJ1-6, with TRBD1 matching 12 bases. V shed 9 bases, J shed 7 bases, and the junction held 16 bases outside the gene matches. CDR1 and CDR2 (germline): MDHEN, SYDVKM. The CDR3 spans 18 residues. CDR3 nucleotide sequence: TGTGCCAGTCAACCTGGGACAGGGGGCGAGATGGAGAATTCACCCCTCCACCTT. As protein: CASQPGTGGEMENSPLHL.

Turning to this clonotype: A read error is likely, as this CDR3 ends without the conserved phenylalanine or tryptophan. This chain joins TRBV6-6 and TRBJ2-7, with 9 bases fitting TRBD1. The ends lost 2 bases at V and 2 bases at J; junction bases unmatched: 4. CDR3 length: 15 amino acids. The V gene's germline CDR1 is MNHNY and CDR2 SVGAGI (reference sequence). CDR3 DNA: TGTGCCAGCAGTTACCCACGGGACAGGGCCTACGAGCAGTACTAC. This translates into CASSYPRDRAYEQYY.

This rearrangement joins TRBV4-1 to TRBJ2-1; perhaps D is TRBD1 or TRBD2 (6 bases each). The CDR3 runs to 17 residues. Germline CDR1 reads MGHRA; CDR2 reads YSYEKL. V lost 6 bases and J 12 bases, leaving 30 bases between the germline ends. CDR3 amino acids: CASRREESGQLNSVQFF. DNA for the CDR3: TGCGCCAGCAGGAGGGAGGAATCAGGACAGCTTAATAGCGTGCAGTTCTTC.

Details on this clonotype: A much larger clone is a single base away; this may be a read error. The V and J genes are TRBV29-1 and TRBJ2-1; 7 bases align to TRBD1. Looked up from germline, CDR1 is SQVTM and CDR2 is ANQGSEA. The CDR3 is 11 amino acids. CDR3 bases: TGCAGCGCGGACAGGTACAGTGAGCTGTTCTTC. Translating it yields CSADRYSELFF.

This clonotype was seen repeatedly, ten times or more. The chain links TRBV5-6 to TRBJ2-1; D is unclear. Germline V gene lookup returns CDR1 SGHDT and CDR2 YYEEEE. Trimming took off 0 bases at V and 0 bases at J, with 13 bases between the two ends. This CDR3 has 17 amino acids. The CDR3 loop is CASSLDPRVSSYNEQFF. In DNA, the CDR3 is TGTGCCAGCAGCTTGGACCCAAGAGTAAGCTCCTACAATGAGCAGTTCTTC.